These 4 T cell receptor beta chains came from one sample sequenced in a study of CD8 T cells in ankylosing spondylitis. One entry per CDR3 protein, called by TCRdb with MiXCR from the 5' RACE reads. There are 200,000 or so distinct CDR3 sequences in the sample; under 15% occur only once, and more than 9.5% lies in the top ten. Source material: blood, either unsorted or a sorted T cell fraction (not recorded which). The source of these receptors is a female donor with ankylosing spondylitis or in good health (not recorded which).

V gene TRBV30 combines with J gene TRBJ2-1, with TRBD1 identical over 12 bases. The CDR3 sequence is 14 residues long. Germline CDR1 and CDR2: GTSNPN and SVGIG (reference sequence). CDR3 coding DNA: TGTGCTTGGGGGACAGGGGGCCCCTACAATGAGCAGTTCTTC. Translating gives CAWGTGGPYNEQFF. Variable domain in full (rest from reference TRBV30 and TRBJ2-1): SQTIHQWPATLVQPVGSPLSLECTVEGTSNPNLYWYRQAAGRGLQLLFYSVGIGQISSEVPQNLSASRPQDRQFILSSKKLLLSDSGFYLCAWGTGGPYNEQFFGPGTRLTVL.

This clonotype was picked up many times. The chain recombines TRBV6-5 with TRBJ2-7, with D unclear. V lost 6 bases and J lost 5, with 8 bases in between. Germline V gene lookup returns CDR1 MNHEY and CDR2 SVGAGI. This CDR3 has 11 amino acids. The CDR3 coding sequence is TGTGCCAGCAGCCGACATGACGAGCAGTACTTC. It is translated as CASSRHDEQYF.

This clonotype has only a few counts. The CDR3 protein is CASSLLRQGGELFF. CDR3 bases: TGTGCCAGCAGCCTCCTAAGGCAAGGCGGGGAGCTGTTTTTT. The V and J genes are TRBV12-3 or TRBV12-4 and TRBJ2-2, with D hard to call. The V end lost 6 bases, the J end lost 7 bases, and 15 bases lay between the germline ends. The CDR3 runs to 14 residues.

The sample holds a few counts of this clonotype. The chain carries TRBV30 and TRBJ1-1, with unresolved D. Per the germline V gene, CDR1 is GTSNPN and CDR2 is SVGIG (reference sequence). This CDR3 is 13 amino acids long. The V end lost 0 bases, the J end lost 6 bases, and 11 bases lay between the germline ends. CDR3 loop: CAWSVRVLAEAFF. The CDR3 nucleotides read TGTGCCTGGAGTGTACGAGTCTTAGCTGAAGCTTTCTTT.